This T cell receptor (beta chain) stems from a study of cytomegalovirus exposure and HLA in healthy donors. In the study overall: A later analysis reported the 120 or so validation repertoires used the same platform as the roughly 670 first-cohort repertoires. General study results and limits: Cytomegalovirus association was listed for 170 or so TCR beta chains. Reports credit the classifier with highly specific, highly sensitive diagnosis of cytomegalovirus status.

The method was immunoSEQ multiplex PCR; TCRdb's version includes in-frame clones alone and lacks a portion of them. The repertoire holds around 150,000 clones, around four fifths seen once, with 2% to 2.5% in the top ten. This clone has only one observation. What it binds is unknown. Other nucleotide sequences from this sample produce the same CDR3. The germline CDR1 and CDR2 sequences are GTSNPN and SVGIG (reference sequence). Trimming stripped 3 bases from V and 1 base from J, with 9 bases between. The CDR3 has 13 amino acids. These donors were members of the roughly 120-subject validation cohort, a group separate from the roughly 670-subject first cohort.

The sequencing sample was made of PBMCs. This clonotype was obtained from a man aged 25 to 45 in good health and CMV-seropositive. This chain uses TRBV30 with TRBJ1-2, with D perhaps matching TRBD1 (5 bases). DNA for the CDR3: TGTGCCTGGAGCCGAGACAGTAACTATGGCTACACCTTC. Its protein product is CAWSRDSNYGYTF.